The table lists the clone carrying this T cell receptor beta chain with many counts. The entry originates in a study of T cells in Graves' hyperthyroidism and ophthalmopathy. The CDR3 covers 11 residues. Trimming pared 3 bases from V and 11 bases from J, leaving 10 bases between. The V gene's germline CDR1 is SGHTA and CDR2 FQGNSA. Amplification of TCR beta CDR3 regions was performed using RNA transcripts as template. The HTBI set primed first-round TCR CDR3 RT-PCR. TCRdb re-called the multiplex PCR reads through MiXCR, storing one row per CDR3 protein. The repertoire has about 400,000 distinct CDR3 sequences, over 12% of them found once; the top ten carry around 30%. Fresh peripheral blood, under 13 ml, was the source of the PBMCs.

V is TRBV7-2 and J is TRBJ1-1; D possibly corresponds to TRBD1 (5 bases). The sample taken for sequencing was blood. The sequence was collected from a man in his fifties or sixties with Graves' ophthalmopathy. In DNA form, the CDR3 reads TGTGCCAGCAGCTTCGGCGGGGGGGCTTTCTTT. Translation gives CASSFGGGAFF. The whole variable domain, remainder taken from reference TRBV7-2 and TRBJ1-1, is GAGVSQSPSNKVTEKGKDVELRCDPISGHTALYWYRQSLGQGLEFLIYFQGNSAPDKSGLPSDRFSAERTGGSVSTLTIQRTQQEDSAVYLCASSFGGGAFFGQGTRLTVV.